Below, 29 T cell receptor beta chains from the same sample are listed, as sequenced in a study of T cells in Graves' hyperthyroidism and ophthalmopathy. TCR beta CDR3 regions were amplified from RNA. Primed by the HTBI set, a first-round RT-PCR was run on the TCR CDR3. One entry per CDR3 protein, called by TCRdb with MiXCR from the multiplex PCR reads. This sample carries roughly 380,000 distinct CDR3 sequences, roughly 18% of them seen once, and the ten largest clones take around 15%. The sequencing input was blood. Source of these receptors: a woman between 35 and 50 years old with Graves' ophthalmopathy.

Many counts were recorded for this clonotype. The chain uses TRBV28 and TRBJ2-5, with 12 bases matching TRBD1. V was clipped by 5 bases and J by 3 bases; unmatched bases: 10. The CDR3 is 17 residues long. From germline, CDR1 is MDHEN and CDR2 SYDVKM. CDR3 in DNA: TGTGCCAGCAGTCCTGGGGACAGGGGGCGCGAGGAAGAGACCCAGTACTTC. As protein: CASSPGDRGREEETQYF.

This clonotype was recorded many times. V and J are TRBV5-1 and TRBJ2-5; D gene uncertain. Germline CDR1 SGHRS, CDR2 YFSETQ. The V and J ends lost 0 bases and 6 bases respectively, with 12 bases between them. This CDR3 comprises 14 residues. CDR3 coding DNA: TGCGCCAGCAGCTTGGATCCCAGAACGCAGACCCAGTACTTC. Residues: CASSLDPRTQTQYF.

This clonotype appeared a few times. The genes are TRBV6-1 and TRBJ1-1; TRBD1 is a possible D gene (6 bases). The CDR3 totals 14 residues. CDR1 is MNHNS, CDR2 SASEGT, per germline. The V end lost 8 bases, the J end lost 3 bases, and 16 bases lay between the germline ends. CDR3 nucleotide sequence: TGTGCCAGCCTCACACGACAGGCGGACACTGAAGCTTTCTTT. Protein: CASLTRQADTEAFF.

The chain has TRBV7-8 and TRBJ2-7; TRBD1 matches 9 bases. This CDR3 comprises 14 residues. CDR1 is SGHVS and CDR2 is FQNEAQ in the germline V gene. The junction had 5 bases not matched to a gene; V was cut back by 4 bases and J by 4 bases. The CDR3 loop reads CASSYDRGGYEQYF. DNA for the CDR3: TGTGCCAGCAGCTACGACAGGGGGGGGTACGAGCAGTACTTC.

This clonotype was seen ten or more times. This sequence joins TRBV28 and TRBJ2-7; TRBD2 matches 10 bases. The CDR3 has 17 amino acids. CDR1 MDHEN and CDR2 SYDVKM come from the germline V gene. Unmatched junction bases numbered 19, after V lost 10 bases and J lost 4 bases. The CDR3 DNA follows: TGTGCCACCGTCCCACACTCACTAGCGGGATTTACGTACGAGCAGTACTTC. This gives the protein CATVPHSLAGFTYEQYF.

The CDR3 DNA sequence: TGTGCCAGCAGCTTAACGGGAGGAAAGGACCTCTATGGCTACACCTTC. It encodes CASSLTGGKDLYGYTF. The chain couples TRBV7-3 to TRBJ1-2; no definite D call. Germline-derived CDR1 and CDR2 are SGHTA and FQGTGA. The CDR3 sequence is 16 residues long. The V end lost 0 bases, the J end lost 4 bases, and 15 bases lay between the germline ends.

This clonotype was picked up many times. The chain has TRBV19 and TRBJ2-5, with 7 bases lining up with TRBD2. The CDR3 has 14 amino acids. V gave up 1 base and J gave up 3 bases; unmatched junction bases: 2. Germline V gene sequence: CDR1 LNHDA, CDR2 SQIVND (reference sequence). Written as DNA, the CDR3 is TGTGCCAGTAGTATAGTGGGGAGGGAAGAGACCCAGTACTTC. It is translated as CASSIVGREETQYF.

This clonotype was recorded at least ten times. The chain joins TRBV28 to TRBJ2-7, with 8 bases fitting TRBD1. This CDR3 spans 16 amino acids. V shed 6 bases, J shed 4 bases, and the junction held 14 bases outside the gene matches. Germline V CDR1 and CDR2: MDHEN, SYDVKM. The CDR3 reads CASSVSRQGSIYEQYF. In DNA form, the CDR3 reads TGTGCCAGCAGCGTCTCTCGACAGGGGAGCATTTACGAGCAGTACTTC. Full variable domain (rest looked up from reference TRBV28 and TRBJ2-7): DVKVTQSSRYLVKRTGEKVFLECVQDMDHENMFWYRQDPGLGLRLIYFSYDVKMKEKGDIPEGYSVSREKKERFSLILESASTNQTSMYLCASSVSRQGSIYEQYFGPGTRLTVT.

The sample holds many counts of this clonotype. CDR3 protein: CASSQGAVLTGELFF. Written as DNA, the CDR3 is TGTGCCAGCAGCCAAGGGGCCGTATTGACCGGGGAGCTGTTTTTT. The chain joins TRBV4-2 to TRBJ2-2, with D uncertain. V lost 1 base and J lost 5, with 11 bases in between. The CDR3 has 15 residues. Looked up from germline, CDR1 is LGHNA and CDR2 is YNFKEQ.

This clonotype was counted ten times or more. This sequence joins TRBV7-3 and TRBJ2-7; D may match TRBD1 or TRBD2 (5 bases each). Germline-derived CDR1 and CDR2 are SGHTA and FQGTGA. The V and J ends lost 1 base and 6 bases respectively, with 10 bases between them. This CDR3 contains 13 residues. CDR3 protein: CASSLNGGGEQYF. The CDR3 region has the DNA TGTGCCAGCAGCTTAAATGGGGGTGGCGAGCAGTACTTC.

This clonotype occurred once. The CDR3 region has the DNA TGTGCCAGCAGTTACTCGAACAGCTTAGGTGAGCAGTACTTC. Translating it yields CASSYSNSLGEQYF. The chain combines TRBV6-2 or TRBV6-3 with TRBJ2-7; the D is unclear. This CDR3 is built from 14 residues. Trimming removed 0 bases from V and 7 bases from J, with 13 bases in between. Per the germline V gene, CDR1 is MNHEY and CDR2 is SVGEGT.

This clonotype was observed many times. The J gene is TRBJ1-2, the V gene TRBV20-1, with 9 bases lining up with TRBD1. Per germline, CDR1 DFQATT and CDR2 SNEGSKA (reference sequence). The J segment lost 3 bases and the V segment lost 3 bases, leaving 8 bases of the junction unmatched. This CDR3 comprises 15 residues. The CDR3 coding sequence is TGCAGTGCTAGCGATCCGAGGACAGGGGACTATGGCTACACCTTC. Protein product: CSASDPRTGDYGYTF.

In its sample, this clonotype was seen many times. The CDR3 spells CASSLSGGRSYNEQFF. CDR3 sequence (DNA): TGTGCCAGCAGCTTATCCGGGGGAAGATCCTACAATGAGCAGTTCTTC. The chain couples TRBV7-3 to TRBJ2-1, with D perhaps TRBD2 (6 bases). CDR3 length equals 16 residues. Trimming took off 2 bases at V and 1 base at J, with 12 bases between the two ends. CDR1 and CDR2 (germline): SGHTA, FQGTGA.

At least ten counts were recorded for this clonotype. The V and J genes are TRBV28 and TRBJ2-5; maybe TRBD1 (5 bases). Per the germline V gene, CDR1 is MDHEN and CDR2 is SYDVKM. V gave up 5 bases and J gave up 5 bases, with 12 bases separating them. CDR3 length: 13 residues. The CDR3 DNA sequence: TGTGCCAGCAGTCGCAGGGTTGATGAGACCCAGTACTTC. It is translated as CASSRRVDETQYF. The complete variable domain, with remaining parts taken from reference TRBV28 and TRBJ2-5, reads DVKVTQSSRYLVKRTGEKVFLECVQDMDHENMFWYRQDPGLGLRLIYFSYDVKMKEKGDIPEGYSVSREKKERFSLILESASTNQTSMYLCASSRRVDETQYFGPGTRLLVL.

The J gene is TRBJ2-7, the V gene TRBV6-1; D possibly corresponds to TRBD2 (6 bases). This CDR3 spans 14 amino acids. The V gene lost 4 bases and the J gene lost 3 bases, with 13 bases spanning the gap. The germline V gene encodes CDR1 MNHNS and CDR2 SASEGT. Written as DNA, the CDR3 is TGTGCCAGCAGTGTCGGGACTCCTCTCTACGAGCAGTACTTC. It translates to CASSVGTPLYEQYF.

This clonotype was counted a few times. The chain joins TRBV30 to TRBJ2-2; D is undetermined. The germline gives CDR1 GTSNPN, CDR2 SVGIG (reference sequence). The CDR3 is made up of 13 amino acids. Deletions cut 0 bases from V and 4 bases from J, with 6 bases between. The CDR3: CAWSVQTTGELFF. In nucleotides, the CDR3 is TGTGCCTGGAGTGTGCAGACCACCGGGGAGCTGTTTTTT.

This clonotype appeared many times. The J gene is TRBJ1-2, the V gene TRBV10-3; D is unresolved. V lost 9 bases to trimming and J lost 0 bases, with 14 bases between them. Germline V gene lookup returns CDR1 ENHRY and CDR2 SYGVKD. This CDR3 spans 14 amino acids. CDR3 residues: CAIADPNANYGYTF. In DNA, the CDR3 is TGTGCCATTGCCGATCCGAATGCTAACTATGGCTACACCTTC.

The chain employs TRBV18 and TRBJ2-5; D gene uncertain. Germline V lookup: CDR1 KGHSH, CDR2 LQKENI. Trimming took 6 bases from V and 0 from J, leaving 14 bases between them. CDR3 length: 15 amino acids. The chain's CDR3 is CASSYFHPHQETQYF. CDR3 DNA sequence: TGTGCCAGCTCCTACTTTCACCCACACCAAGAGACCCAGTACTTC.

This clonotype was seen repeatedly, ten times or more. The chain has TRBV5-1 and TRBJ1-2; D might be TRBD1 (6 bases). V was trimmed by 1 base and J by 6 bases, leaving 10 bases between them. Looked up from germline, CDR1 is SGHRS and CDR2 is YFSETQ. This CDR3 has 13 amino acids. The CDR3 loop reads CASSLTYRDGYTF. The CDR3 DNA reads TGCGCCAGCAGCTTGACCTACAGGGATGGCTACACCTTC.

This clonotype was counted many times. The chain uses TRBV20-1 and TRBJ2-1; weak D call: TRBD2 (7 bases). V was shortened by 1 base and J by 4 bases, with 20 bases between the two germline ends. Per the germline V gene, CDR1 is DFQATT and CDR2 is SNEGSKA (reference sequence). The CDR3 extends over 17 amino acids. The CDR3 DNA sequence: TGCAGTGCTAGAGTGGCCGGGGGGCCGGATTTATACAATGAGCAGTTCTTC. Protein: CSARVAGGPDLYNEQFF.

This clonotype was seen many times. This chain links TRBV15 with TRBJ2-7; no firm D call. The germline CDR1 and CDR2 sequences are LNHNV and YYDKDF (reference sequence). Trimming removed 1 base from V and 6 bases from J, with 22 bases in between. The CDR3 covers 17 residues. The CDR3 DNA follows: TGTGCCACCAGCAGAGCGAGCCGGGCCCCCAAAGGTTCCGAGCAGTACTTC. This translates into CATSRASRAPKGSEQYF.

This clonotype came up many times. A read error is likely, as this CDR3 ends without the conserved phenylalanine or tryptophan. This chain links TRBV12-3 or TRBV12-4 with TRBJ2-7, with a possible D match to TRBD1 (7 bases). The CDR3 has 14 residues. Trimming took 0 bases from V and 7 from J, leaving 13 bases between them. DNA of the CDR3: TGTGCCAGCAGTTTAGCAGGGGGCGCGGGGGAGCAGTACCTC. Its protein is CASSLAGGAGEQYL.

This clonotype has at least ten counts. The V gene is TRBV30, the J gene TRBJ2-7; TRBD1 matches at 9 bases. Losses at the gene ends were 3 bases for V and 2 bases for J; bases not matched to a gene: 11. The germline V gene has CDR1 GTSNPN and CDR2 SVGIG (reference sequence). The CDR3 is 16 residues long. The CDR3 loop reads CAWRDRTGARTYEQYF. DNA of the CDR3: TGTGCCTGGAGAGACAGGACAGGGGCTCGGACCTACGAGCAGTACTTC.

This clonotype came up many times. The chain couples TRBV12-3 or TRBV12-4 to TRBJ2-1, with a possible D match to TRBD2 (6 bases). This CDR3 has 13 residues. The V end lost 3 bases, the J end lost 7 bases, and 10 bases lay between the germline ends. CDR3 sequence (DNA): TGTGCCAGCAGTTTGAACCTAGCGAATGAGCAGTTCTTC. Its protein is CASSLNLANEQFF.

V is TRBV15 and J is TRBJ1-3; D gene unclear. The germline V gene encodes CDR1 LNHNV and CDR2 YYDKDF (reference sequence). V shed 3 bases and J shed 0 bases, with 15 bases lying between them. The CDR3 sequence is 17 residues long. CDR3 nucleotides: TGTGCCACCAGCAGGCAACTCAGGACGGGCTCTGGAAACACCATATATTTT. This codes for CATSRQLRTGSGNTIYF.

This clonotype was detected ten times or more. The chain uses TRBV15 and TRBJ2-7, with D perhaps matching TRBD2 (6 bases). CDR1 and CDR2 from the germline V gene are LNHNV and YYDKDF (reference sequence). V shed 0 bases and J shed 1 base, with 10 bases lying between them. The CDR3 spans 15 residues. For the CDR3, the DNA is TGTGCCACCAGCAGAGATGCTAGCGCGTCCTACGAGCAGTACTTC. It yields the protein CATSRDASASYEQYF.

In this sample, this clonotype turned up many times. The CDR3 here is CASSIGLESEQYF. In nucleotides, the CDR3 is TGTGCCAGTAGTATCGGACTAGAGAGCGAGCAGTACTTC. V usage is TRBV19 and J usage is TRBJ2-7; 7 bases fit TRBD2. J lost 6 bases, V lost 3 bases, and 5 bases had no gene match. Per germline, CDR1 LNHDA and CDR2 SQIVND (reference sequence). The length of the CDR3 is 13 residues.

This clonotype has at least ten counts. The rearrangement links TRBV2 to TRBJ2-2; TRBD2 agrees at 12 bases. Germline V CDR1 and CDR2: SNHLY, FYNNEI. This CDR3 region has 14 residues. V dropped 7 bases and J dropped 8; count of bases not matched to a gene: 5. CDR3 bases: TGTGCCAGCACGAGACTAGCGGGAGTGGGGGAGCTGTTTTTT. It yields the protein CASTRLAGVGELFF.

This clonotype has more than one count but fewer than ten. One end of the junction does not line up with germline, which may come from a read error. The rearrangement joins TRBV30 to TRBJ2-7; 7 nucleotides line up with TRBD1. Germline V gives CDR1 GTSNPN, CDR2 SVGIG (reference sequence). There are 15 residues in the CDR3. The DNA of the CDR3 is TGTGTCTGGAGCGATACCTGGACAGGAGGCTACGAGCAGTACTTC. Translation gives CVWSDTWTGGYEQYF.